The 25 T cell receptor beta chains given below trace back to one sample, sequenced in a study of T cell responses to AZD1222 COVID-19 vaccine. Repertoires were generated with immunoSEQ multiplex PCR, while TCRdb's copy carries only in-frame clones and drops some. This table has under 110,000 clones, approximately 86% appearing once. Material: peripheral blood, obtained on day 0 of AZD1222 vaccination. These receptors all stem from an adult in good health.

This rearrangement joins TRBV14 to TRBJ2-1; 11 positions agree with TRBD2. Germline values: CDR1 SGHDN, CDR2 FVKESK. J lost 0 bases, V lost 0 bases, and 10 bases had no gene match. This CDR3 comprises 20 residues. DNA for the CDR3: TGTGCCAGCAGCCAAGAGTTTCTAGCGGGAGGTTCGAGCTCCTACAATGAGCAGTTCTTC. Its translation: CASSQEFLAGGSSSYNEQFF.

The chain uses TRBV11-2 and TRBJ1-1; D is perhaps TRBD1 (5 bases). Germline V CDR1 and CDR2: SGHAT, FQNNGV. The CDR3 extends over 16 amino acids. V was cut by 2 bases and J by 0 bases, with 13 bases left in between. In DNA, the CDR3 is TGTGCCAGCAGCTTAAGGTGGGGGGATATGAACACTGAAGCTTTCTTT. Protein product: CASSLRWGDMNTEAFF. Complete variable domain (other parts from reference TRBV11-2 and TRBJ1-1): EAGVAQSPRYKIIEKRQSVAFWCNPISGHATLYWYQQILGQGPKLLIQFQNNGVVDDSQLPKDRFSAERLKGVDSTLKIQPAKLEDSAVYLCASSLRWGDMNTEAFFGQGTRLTVV.

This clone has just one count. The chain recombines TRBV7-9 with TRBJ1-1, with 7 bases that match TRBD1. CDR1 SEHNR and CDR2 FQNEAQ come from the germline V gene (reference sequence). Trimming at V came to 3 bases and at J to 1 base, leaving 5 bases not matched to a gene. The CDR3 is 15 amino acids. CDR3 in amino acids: CASSLGDSTNTEAFF. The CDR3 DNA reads TGTGCCAGCAGCTTGGGGGACAGCACGAACACTGAAGCTTTCTTT.

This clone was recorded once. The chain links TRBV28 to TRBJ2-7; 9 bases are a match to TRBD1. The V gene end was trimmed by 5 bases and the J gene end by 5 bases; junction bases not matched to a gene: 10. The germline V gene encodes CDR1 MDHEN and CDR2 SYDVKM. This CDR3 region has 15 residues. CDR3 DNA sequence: TGTGCCAGCAGTACTTCCCCGGGACAGGGTGACGAGCAGTACTTC. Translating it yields CASSTSPGQGDEQYF.

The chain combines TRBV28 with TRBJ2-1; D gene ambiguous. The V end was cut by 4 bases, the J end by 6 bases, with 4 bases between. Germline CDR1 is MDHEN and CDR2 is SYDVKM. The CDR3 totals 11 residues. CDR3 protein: CASSWSNEQFF. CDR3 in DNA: TGTGCCAGCAGTTGGAGCAATGAGCAGTTCTTC.

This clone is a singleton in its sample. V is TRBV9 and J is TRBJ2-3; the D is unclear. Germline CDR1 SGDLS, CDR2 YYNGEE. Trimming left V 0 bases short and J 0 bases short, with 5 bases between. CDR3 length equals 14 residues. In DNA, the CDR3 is TGTGCCAGCAGCGTAGGGCCTAGCACAGATACGCAGTATTTT. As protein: CASSVGPSTDTQYF.

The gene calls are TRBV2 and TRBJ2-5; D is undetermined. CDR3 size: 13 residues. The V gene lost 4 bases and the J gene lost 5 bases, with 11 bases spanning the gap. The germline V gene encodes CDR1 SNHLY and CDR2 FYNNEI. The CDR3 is CASSVDRWETQYF. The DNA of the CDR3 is TGTGCCAGCAGTGTAGATAGGTGGGAGACCCAGTACTTC.

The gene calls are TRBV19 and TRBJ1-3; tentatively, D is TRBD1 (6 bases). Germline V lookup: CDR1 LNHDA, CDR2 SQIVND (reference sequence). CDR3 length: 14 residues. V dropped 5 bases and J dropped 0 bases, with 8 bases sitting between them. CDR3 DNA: TGTGCCAGTAGTGACAGGTTCTCTGGAAACACCATATATTTT. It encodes CASSDRFSGNTIYF.

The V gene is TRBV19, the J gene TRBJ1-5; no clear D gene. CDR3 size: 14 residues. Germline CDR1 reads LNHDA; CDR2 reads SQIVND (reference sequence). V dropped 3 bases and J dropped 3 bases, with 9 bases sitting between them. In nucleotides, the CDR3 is TGTGCCAGTAGTATCCCCAGATACAATCAGCCCCAGCATTTT. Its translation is CASSIPRYNQPQHF.

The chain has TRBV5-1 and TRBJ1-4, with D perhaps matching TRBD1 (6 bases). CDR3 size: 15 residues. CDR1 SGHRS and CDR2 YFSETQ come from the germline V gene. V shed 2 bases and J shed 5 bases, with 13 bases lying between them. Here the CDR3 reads CASSFGDRPNEKLFF. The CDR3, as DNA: TGCGCCAGCAGCTTTGGAGACAGGCCCAATGAAAAACTGTTTTTT.

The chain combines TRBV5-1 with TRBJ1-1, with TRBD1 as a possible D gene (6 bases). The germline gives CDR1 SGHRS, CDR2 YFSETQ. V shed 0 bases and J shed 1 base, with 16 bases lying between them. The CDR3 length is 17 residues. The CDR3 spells CASSLVAWGRRNTEAFF. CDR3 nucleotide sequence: TGCGCCAGCAGCTTGGTGGCCTGGGGGCGACGGAACACTGAAGCTTTCTTT.

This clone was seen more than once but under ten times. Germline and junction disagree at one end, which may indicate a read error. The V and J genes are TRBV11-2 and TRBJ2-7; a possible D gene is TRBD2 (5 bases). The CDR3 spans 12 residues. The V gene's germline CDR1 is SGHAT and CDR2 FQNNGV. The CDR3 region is CASSEFATNRSF. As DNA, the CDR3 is TGTGCCAGCAGCGAATTCGCGACTAATCGTTCCTTC.

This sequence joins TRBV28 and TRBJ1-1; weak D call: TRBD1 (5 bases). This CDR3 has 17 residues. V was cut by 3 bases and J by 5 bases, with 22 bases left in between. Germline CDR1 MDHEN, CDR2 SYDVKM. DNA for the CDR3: TGTGCCAGCAGTTTTTGGGGCAGGTTTGAAGTTGGGACTGAAGCTTTCTTT. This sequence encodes CASSFWGRFEVGTEAFF.

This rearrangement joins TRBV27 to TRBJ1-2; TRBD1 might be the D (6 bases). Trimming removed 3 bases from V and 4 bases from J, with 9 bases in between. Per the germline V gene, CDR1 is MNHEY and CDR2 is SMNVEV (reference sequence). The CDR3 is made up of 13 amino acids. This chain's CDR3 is CASSLDRLYGYTF. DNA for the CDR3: TGTGCCAGCAGTTTGGACAGACTCTATGGCTACACCTTC.

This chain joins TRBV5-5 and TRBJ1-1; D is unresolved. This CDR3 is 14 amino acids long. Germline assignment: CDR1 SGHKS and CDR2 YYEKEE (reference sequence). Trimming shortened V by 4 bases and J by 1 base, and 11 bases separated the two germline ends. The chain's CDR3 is CASSPMTTNTEAFF. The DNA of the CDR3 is TGTGCCAGCAGCCCCATGACAACGAACACTGAAGCTTTCTTT.

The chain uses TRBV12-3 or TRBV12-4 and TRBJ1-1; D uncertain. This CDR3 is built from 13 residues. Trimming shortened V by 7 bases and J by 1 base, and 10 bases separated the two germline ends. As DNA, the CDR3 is TGTGCCAGCAACGACGGCCCGAACACTGAAGCTTTCTTT. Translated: CASNDGPNTEAFF.

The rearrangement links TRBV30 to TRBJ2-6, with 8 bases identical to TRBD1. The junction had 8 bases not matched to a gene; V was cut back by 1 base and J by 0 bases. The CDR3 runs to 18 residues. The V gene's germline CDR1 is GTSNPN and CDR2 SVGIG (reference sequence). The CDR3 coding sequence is TGTGCCTGGAGTGGGAACAGGGGGTCCTACTCTGGGGCCAACGTCCTGACTTTC. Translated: CAWSGNRGSYSGANVLTF.

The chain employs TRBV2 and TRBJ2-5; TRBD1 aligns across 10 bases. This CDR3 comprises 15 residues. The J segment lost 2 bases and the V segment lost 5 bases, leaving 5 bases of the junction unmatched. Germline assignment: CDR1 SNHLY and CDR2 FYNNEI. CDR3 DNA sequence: TGTGCCAGCAGTTTCGACAGGGGGCAACAAGAGACCCAGTACTTC. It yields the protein CASSFDRGQQETQYF.

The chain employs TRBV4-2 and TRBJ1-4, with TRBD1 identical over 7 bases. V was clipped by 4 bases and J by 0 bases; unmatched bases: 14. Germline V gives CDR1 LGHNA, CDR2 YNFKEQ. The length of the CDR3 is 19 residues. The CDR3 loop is CASSRRPARDRTTNEKLFF. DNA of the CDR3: TGTGCCAGCAGCCGCCGACCCGCCCGGGACAGAACAACTAATGAAAAACTGTTTTTT.

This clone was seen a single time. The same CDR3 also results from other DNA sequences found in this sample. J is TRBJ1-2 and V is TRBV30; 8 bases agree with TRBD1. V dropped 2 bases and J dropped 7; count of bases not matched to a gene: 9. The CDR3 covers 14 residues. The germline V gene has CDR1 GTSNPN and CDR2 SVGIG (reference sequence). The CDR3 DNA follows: TGTGCCTGGAGTCCCGGACAGGGTGGTGGTGGCTACACCTTC. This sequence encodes CAWSPGQGGGGYTF. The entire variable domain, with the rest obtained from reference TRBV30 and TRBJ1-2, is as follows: SQTIHQWPATLVQPVGSPLSLECTVEGTSNPNLYWYRQAAGRGLQLLFYSVGIGQISSEVPQNLSASRPQDRQFILSSKKLLLSDSGFYLCAWSPGQGGGGYTFGSGTRLTVV.

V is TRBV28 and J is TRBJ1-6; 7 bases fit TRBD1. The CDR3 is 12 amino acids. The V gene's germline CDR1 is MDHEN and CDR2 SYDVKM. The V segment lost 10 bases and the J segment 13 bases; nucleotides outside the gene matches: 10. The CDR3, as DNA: TGTGCCACCATCGTAGAGGGGGCGCCCCTCCACTTT. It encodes CATIVEGAPLHF. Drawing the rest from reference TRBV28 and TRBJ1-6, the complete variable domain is DVKVTQSSRYLVKRTGEKVFLECVQDMDHENMFWYRQDPGLGLRLIYFSYDVKMKEKGDIPEGYSVSREKKERFSLILESASTNQTSMYLCATIVEGAPLHFGNGTRLTVT.

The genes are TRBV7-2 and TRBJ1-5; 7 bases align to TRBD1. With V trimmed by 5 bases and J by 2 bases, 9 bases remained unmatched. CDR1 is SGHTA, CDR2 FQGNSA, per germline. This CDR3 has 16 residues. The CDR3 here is CASSRGPGQGNQPQHF. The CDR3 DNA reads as TGTGCCAGCAGCCGGGGCCCCGGACAGGGCAATCAGCCCCAGCATTTT. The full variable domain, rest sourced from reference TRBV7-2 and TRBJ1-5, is GAGVSQSPSNKVTEKGKDVELRCDPISGHTALYWYRQSLGQGLEFLIYFQGNSAPDKSGLPSDRFSAERTGGSVSTLTIQRTQQEDSAVYLCASSRGPGQGNQPQHFGDGTRLSIL.

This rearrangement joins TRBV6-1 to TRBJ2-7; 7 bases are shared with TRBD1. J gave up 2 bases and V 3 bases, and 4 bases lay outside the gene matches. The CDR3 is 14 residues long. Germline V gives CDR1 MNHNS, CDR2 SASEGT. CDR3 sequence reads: CASSEGTDPYEQYF. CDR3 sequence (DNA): TGTGCCAGCAGTGAGGGGACAGACCCCTACGAGCAGTACTTC.

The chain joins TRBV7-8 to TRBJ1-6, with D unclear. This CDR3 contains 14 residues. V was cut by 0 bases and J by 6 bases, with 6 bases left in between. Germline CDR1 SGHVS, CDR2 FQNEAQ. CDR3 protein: CASSLALANSPLHF. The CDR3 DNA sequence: TGTGCCAGCAGCTTAGCGCTGGCTAATTCACCCCTCCACTTT.

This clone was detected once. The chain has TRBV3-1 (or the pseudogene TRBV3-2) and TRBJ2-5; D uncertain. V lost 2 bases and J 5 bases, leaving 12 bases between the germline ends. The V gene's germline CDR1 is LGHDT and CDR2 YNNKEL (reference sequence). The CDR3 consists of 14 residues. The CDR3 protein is CASSQSATPETQYF. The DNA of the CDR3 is TGTGCCAGCAGCCAATCTGCCACGCCGGAGACCCAGTACTTC.